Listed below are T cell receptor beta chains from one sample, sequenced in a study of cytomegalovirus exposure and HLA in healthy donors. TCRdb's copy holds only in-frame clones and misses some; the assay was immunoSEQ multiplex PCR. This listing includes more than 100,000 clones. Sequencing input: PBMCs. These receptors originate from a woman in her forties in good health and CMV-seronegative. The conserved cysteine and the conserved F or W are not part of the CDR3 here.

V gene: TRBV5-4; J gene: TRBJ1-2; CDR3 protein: ASSLVSGGYT
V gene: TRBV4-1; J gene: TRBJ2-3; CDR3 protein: ASSSSGGGYMNTQY
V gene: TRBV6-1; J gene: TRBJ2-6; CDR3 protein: ASSGRGSSGANVLT
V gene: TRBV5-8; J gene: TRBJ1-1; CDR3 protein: ASSLADSRGMVNTEAF
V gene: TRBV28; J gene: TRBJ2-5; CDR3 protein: ASSFVDREATQY
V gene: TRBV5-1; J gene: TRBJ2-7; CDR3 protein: ASSTGQGYEQY
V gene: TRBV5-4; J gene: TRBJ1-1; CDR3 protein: ASSPDLTVGTEAF
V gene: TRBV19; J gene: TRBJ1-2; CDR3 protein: ASRIQGGANYGYT
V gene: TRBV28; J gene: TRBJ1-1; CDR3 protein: ASSLSGQGTGEAF
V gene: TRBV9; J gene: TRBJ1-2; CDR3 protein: ASSVTGHGYT
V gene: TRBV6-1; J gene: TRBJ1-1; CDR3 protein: ASSGQQVFEGNTEAF
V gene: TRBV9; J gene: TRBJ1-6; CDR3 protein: ASSVDNRGSPLH
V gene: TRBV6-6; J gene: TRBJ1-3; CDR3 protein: ASSYSVTYENTIY
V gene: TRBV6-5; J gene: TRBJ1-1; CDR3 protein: ASSDSLNTEAF
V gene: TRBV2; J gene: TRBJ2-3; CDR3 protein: ASSEALAGADTQY
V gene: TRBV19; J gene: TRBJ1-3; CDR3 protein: ASSRGGSGNTIY
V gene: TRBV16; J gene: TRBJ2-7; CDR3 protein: ASSTLVRRGTYEQY
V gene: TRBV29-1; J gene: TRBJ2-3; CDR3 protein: SVGTLAGETDTQY
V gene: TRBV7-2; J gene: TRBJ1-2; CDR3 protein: ASSSSGPAGYT
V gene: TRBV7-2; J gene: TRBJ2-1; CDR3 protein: ASSSLRPSSYNEQF
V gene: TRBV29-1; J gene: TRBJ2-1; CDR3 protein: SVEALSSYNEQF
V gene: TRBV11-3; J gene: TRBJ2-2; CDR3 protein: ASSAVGGQNTGELF
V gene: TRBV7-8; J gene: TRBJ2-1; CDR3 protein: ASSRSAGGEKFSSYNEQF
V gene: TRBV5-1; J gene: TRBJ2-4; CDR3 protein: ASSLEGRKRGGGIAKNIQY
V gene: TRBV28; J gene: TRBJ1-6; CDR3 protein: AGQESQGFSPLH
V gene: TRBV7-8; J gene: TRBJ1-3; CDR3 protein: ASSLAHSRGRVTSGNTIY
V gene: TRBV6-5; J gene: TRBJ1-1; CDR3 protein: ASSSGGGLAF
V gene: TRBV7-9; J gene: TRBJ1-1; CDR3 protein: ASFEAVNTEAF